The rows below give T cell receptor beta chains drawn from one sample of a study of blood T cell repertoires in COVID-19. Method: immunoSEQ multiplex PCR; TCRdb's copy keeps in-frame clones and lacks some. Of some 240,000 clones listed, approximately 88% are singletons. The sequencing input was peripheral blood. All receptors come from a man aged 60-69 years who had recovered from COVID-19. CDR3s include the opening cysteine and the closing phenylalanine or tryptophan. A D gene is named only where the DNA matches it firmly. Clone sizes are given selectively: once, few, many, or a class where the clone is expanded.

>TRBV5-1|TRBJ2-1|TRBD1|-
CASSNTRGEQFF
TGCGCCAGCAGTAACACCAGGGGGGAGCAGTTCTTC
>TRBV6-5|TRBJ2-7|-|-
CASSYSRLGGYEQYF
TGTGCCAGCAGTTACTCGAGGCTGGGGGGATACGAGCAGTACTTC
>TRBV4-2|TRBJ1-3|TRBD1|-
CASSQEPDRVGNTIYF
TGTGCCAGCAGCCAAGAACCCGACAGGGTCGGAAACACCATATATTTT
>TRBV12-3/TRBV12-4|TRBJ1-3|-|once
CASVSSGNTIYF
TGTGCCAGCGTGTCATCTGGAAACACCATATATTTT
>TRBV18|TRBJ2-1|TRBD2|few
CASSPRGGRVNNEQFF
TGTGCCAGCTCACCGAGGGGCGGGAGGGTTAACAATGAGCAGTTCTTC
>TRBV4-3|TRBJ2-7|-|-
CASSQVFGTYEQYF
TGCGCCAGCAGCCAAGTTTTCGGTACCTACGAGCAGTACTTC
>TRBV10-2|TRBJ1-3|TRBD1|-
CASRGGTGPGNTIYF
TGCGCCAGCAGGGGGGGGACAGGCCCTGGAAACACCATATATTTT
>TRBV12-3/TRBV12-4|TRBJ2-7|-|-
CASMRGPREQYF
TGTGCCAGCATGCGGGGACCTCGCGAGCAGTACTTC
>TRBV3-1/TRBV3-2|TRBJ1-2|-|-
CASSQGYTGRDYGYTF
TGTGCCAGCAGCCAAGGGTACACAGGGAGGGACTATGGCTACACCTTC
>TRBV29-1|TRBJ2-1|TRBD1|-
CSVEPDRGGYNEQFF
TGCAGCGTTGAACCTGACAGGGGGGGTTACAATGAGCAGTTCTTC
>TRBV5-5|TRBJ2-5|-|once
CASSLVGAEPFLQETQYF
TGTGCCAGCAGCTTGGTAGGGGCAGAACCTTTCCTCCAAGAGACCCAGTACTTC
>TRBV11-2|TRBJ2-1|TRBD1|few
CASSLVLGQGASYNEQFF
TGTGCCAGCAGCTTAGTACTAGGGCAGGGGGCCTCCTACAATGAGCAGTTCTTC
>TRBV3-1/TRBV3-2|TRBJ2-5|-|-
CASSHRDKQYQETQYF
TGTGCCAGCAGCCATCGGGACAAACAGTACCAAGAGACCCAGTACTTC
>TRBV12-3/TRBV12-4|TRBJ2-4|-|few
CASNSQGGIQYF
TGTGCCAGCAATTCCCAGGGGGGCATTCAGTACTTC
>TRBV3-1/TRBV3-2|TRBJ1-6|TRBD1|-
CASSQEGTGYGSLHF
TGTGCCAGCAGCCAAGAAGGGACAGGCTATGGATCCCTCCACTTT
>TRBV11-3|TRBJ2-1|-|-
CASSLGGPPNEQFF
TGTGCCAGCAGCTTAGGGGGCCCCCCCAATGAGCAGTTCTTC
>TRBV9|TRBJ1-4|-|-
CASSFTVGTGEKLFF
TGTGCCAGCAGCTTCACTGTTGGTACGGGTGAAAAACTGTTTTTT
>TRBV28|TRBJ2-7|TRBD2|-
CASSSEGLAGYEQYF
TGTGCCAGCAGTTCGGAGGGACTAGCGGGTTACGAGCAGTACTTC
>TRBV7-9|TRBJ2-7|-|-
CASRPAAATYEQYF
TGTGCCAGCAGGCCAGCGGCGGCTACCTACGAGCAGTACTTC
>TRBV5-8|TRBJ2-2|-|-
CASTSGANTGELFF
TGTGCCAGCACCTCGGGGGCGAACACCGGGGAGCTGTTTTTT
>TRBV30|TRBJ1-1|-|-
CAWSVWGGRNTEAFF
TGTGCCTGGAGTGTATGGGGGGGGCGGAACACTGAAGCTTTCTTT
>TRBV18|TRBJ1-5|TRBD1|-
CASSARPGQGGNQPQHF
TGTGCCAGCTCAGCCCGGCCGGGACAGGGTGGCAATCAGCCCCAGCATTTT
>TRBV18|TRBJ1-2|TRBD1|-
CASSPDRNYGYTF
TGTGCCAGCTCACCGGACAGGAACTATGGCTACACCTTC
>TRBV3-1/TRBV3-2|TRBJ1-2|TRBD1|-
CASSHSTGEGGYTF
TGTGCCAGCAGCCATTCGACAGGGGAGGGTGGCTACACCTTC
>TRBV3-1/TRBV3-2|TRBJ1-5|-|-
CASSLRGGNQPQHF
TGTGCCAGCAGCCTTCGGGGAGGAAATCAGCCCCAGCATTTT
>TRBV5-1|TRBJ1-6|TRBD1|-
CASSLEGQPDYNSPLHF
TGCGCCAGCAGCTTGGAGGGACAGCCAGATTATAATTCACCCCTCCACTTT
>TRBV6-1|TRBJ2-7|-|-
CASSEGWGDEQYF
TGTGCCAGCAGTGAAGGGTGGGGAGACGAGCAGTACTTC
>TRBV18|TRBJ2-7|TRBD1|-
CASSSSGQLYEQYF
TGTGCCAGCTCGTCCTCGGGACAGCTCTACGAGCAGTACTTC
>TRBV27|TRBJ2-2|-|-
CASSLLGAPLLVRSGELFF
TGTGCCAGCAGCCTACTGGGGGCCCCTCTTCTTGTTCGTTCCGGGGAGCTGTTTTTT
>TRBV5-1|TRBJ2-7|-|-
CASSLDGANGDEQYF
TGCGCCAGCAGCTTGGATGGTGCAAACGGAGACGAGCAGTACTTC
>TRBV28|TRBJ1-2|TRBD1|-
CASRLGQGGGGYTF
TGTGCCAGCAGACTAGGACAGGGCGGGGGTGGCTACACCTTC
>TRBV7-3|TRBJ2-2|TRBD1|-
CASSSRTGIRTGELFF
TGTGCCAGCAGCTCCCGGACAGGGATAAGAACCGGGGAGCTGTTTTTT
>TRBV5-1|TRBJ2-5|TRBD2|-
CASSLMGLALEETQYF
TGCGCCAGCAGCTTGATGGGACTAGCATTAGAAGAGACCCAGTACTTC
>TRBV5-1|TRBJ1-1|TRBD1|-
CASSSLWTGEGTEAFF
TGCGCCAGCAGCTCTCTCTGGACAGGGGAAGGTACTGAAGCTTTCTTT
>TRBV7-9|TRBJ1-5|-|-
CASSPAAGEPQHF
TGTGCCAGCAGCCCTGCGGCCGGGGAGCCCCAGCATTTT
>TRBV5-1|TRBJ1-2|TRBD1|-
CASSLQMGQTIYTF
TGCGCCAGCAGCTTGCAAATGGGACAGACAATCTACACCTTC
>TRBV23-1|TRBJ2-7|TRBD1|-
CASSQLLKVRPLNRGTASYEQYF
TGCGCCAGCAGTCAACTCCTTAAGGTGCGCCCCCTCAATAGGGGGACAGCCTCCTACGAGCAGTACTTC
>TRBV6-4|TRBJ1-5|-|once
CASSEEQSGPQHF
TGTGCCAGCAGTGAAGAACAGTCCGGGCCCCAGCATTTT
>TRBV6-2/TRBV6-3|TRBJ2-7|TRBD1|few
CASSATGGLYEQYF
TGTGCCAGCAGTGCAACAGGGGGCCTCTACGAGCAGTACTTC
>TRBV6-5|TRBJ2-3|-|once
CASTGSTDTQYF
TGTGCCAGCACAGGTAGCACAGATACGCAGTATTTT
>TRBV7-3|TRBJ1-1|TRBD1|-
CASSPGGNTEAFF
TGTGCCAGCAGCCCAGGGGGAAACACTGAAGCTTTCTTT
>TRBV7-3|TRBJ1-2|TRBD1|-
CASSLDRGGGYTF
TGTGCCAGCAGTCTTGACAGGGGTGGTGGCTACACCTTC
>TRBV5-4|TRBJ2-5|-|-
CASSPAGRETQYF
TGTGCCAGCAGCCCCGCGGGGCGGGAGACCCAGTACTTC
>TRBV7-2|TRBJ2-2|-|-
CASSLIRGTGELFF
TGTGCCAGCAGCTTAATCAGGGGAACCGGGGAGCTGTTTTTT
>TRBV19|TRBJ1-1|-|-
CASSMSRGTTNTEAFF
TGTGCCAGTAGTATGTCGAGGGGGACCACGAACACTGAAGCTTTCTTT
>TRBV9|TRBJ1-1|-|-
CASSSQGFTEAFF
TGTGCCAGCAGCTCACAGGGTTTCACTGAAGCTTTCTTT
>TRBV18|TRBJ2-1|TRBD2|-
CASSQLAGFYNEQFF
TGTGCCAGCTCCCAACTAGCGGGATTCTACAATGAGCAGTTCTTC
>TRBV7-9|TRBJ1-6|-|-
CASTVGRGNNSPLHF
TGTGCCTCCACTGTGGGGCGGGGGAATAATTCACCCCTCCACTTT
>TRBV6-5|TRBJ1-6|TRBD1|-
CASSLDRGSYNSPLHF
TGTGCCAGCAGTTTAGACAGGGGCTCCTATAATTCACCCCTCCACTTT
>TRBV6-4|TRBJ2-7|-|-
CASRKPRAGEQYF
TGTGCCAGCAGGAAACCAAGAGCGGGCGAGCAGTACTTC
>TRBV19|TRBJ2-5|-|once
CASSIVGVGTQYF
TGTGCCAGTAGTATCGTAGGGGTCGGGACCCAGTACTTC
>TRBV5-1|TRBJ2-1|TRBD1|-
CASRTDRYNEQFF
TGCGCCAGCAGAACGGACAGGTACAATGAGCAGTTCTTC